Listed below are T cell receptor beta chains from one sample, sequenced in a study of T cell responses to AZD1222 COVID-19 vaccine. Profiling relied on immunoSEQ multiplex PCR, and the TCRdb table lists in-frame clones only, not all of them. The sample has 100,000 or so clones, around 87% seen once. The source was peripheral blood, collected 28 days after the second AZD1222 dose. These receptors all come from an adult who received the AZD1222 COVID-19 vaccine. Both conserved end residues are part of each CDR3. Each record gives: V gene, clone size, J gene, D gene, CDR3 protein, CDR3 DNA. The D gene is left open where the match is weak. Clone size is stated in some rows and not others, as once, few, many or a class when expanded.

TRBV4-1	.	TRBJ1-5	TRBD1	CASRRRDSEFNQPQHF	TGCGCCAGCAGGAGACGGGACAGCGAATTTAATCAGCCCCAGCATTTT
TRBV3-1/TRBV3-2	.	TRBJ2-1	.	CASSPPSDNEQFF	TGTGCCAGCAGCCCCCCGTCTGACAATGAGCAGTTCTTC
TRBV11-1	.	TRBJ2-7	.	CASSVQGREQYF	TGTGCCAGCAGCGTACAGGGTCGCGAGCAGTACTTC
TRBV7-9	.	TRBJ1-1	.	CASSPLTEAFF	TGTGCCAGCAGCCCTCTGACTGAAGCTTTCTTT
TRBV28	.	TRBJ1-2	.	CASSPGGYGYTF	TGTGCCAGCAGTCCCGGGGGCTATGGCTACACCTTC
TRBV5-4	.	TRBJ2-7	.	CASSLEINYEQYF	TGTGCCAGCAGCTTGGAGATAAACTACGAGCAGTACTTC
TRBV19	.	TRBJ1-5	.	CASSIDERAFRQPQHF	TGTGCCAGTAGTATAGATGAGAGGGCATTTCGTCAGCCCCAGCATTTT
TRBV12-3/TRBV12-4	.	TRBJ2-2	.	CASNKAGELFF	TGTGCCAGCAATAAGGCCGGGGAGCTGTTTTTT
TRBV5-1	.	TRBJ2-3	TRBD2	CASSLMGGSTDTQYF	TGCGCCAGCAGCTTGATGGGGGGGAGCACAGATACGCAGTATTTT
TRBV11-1	.	TRBJ1-4	TRBD1	CASSSQGVEEKLFF	TGTGCCAGCAGCTCACAGGGGGTGGAGGAAAAACTGTTTTTT
TRBV6-5	.	TRBJ1-1	TRBD1	CASRDGQGRDTEAFF	TGTGCCAGCAGAGACGGACAGGGGAGGGACACTGAAGCTTTCTTT
TRBV18	.	TRBJ1-1	.	CASSADLGRNTEAFF	TGTGCCAGCTCCGCCGACCTCGGGAGGAACACTGAAGCTTTCTTT
TRBV2	.	TRBJ1-5	.	CASNGARNQPQHF	TGTGCCAGCAACGGGGCTAGAAATCAGCCCCAGCATTTT
TRBV30	.	TRBJ1-5	.	CAWSPGGYHQPQHF	TGTGCCTGGAGTCCCGGAGGGTACCATCAGCCCCAGCATTTT
TRBV11-2	.	TRBJ1-2	.	CASSPRADMDVNYGYTF	TGTGCCAGCAGCCCTCGGGCAGATATGGATGTTAACTATGGCTACACCTTC
TRBV5-1	.	TRBJ2-7	.	CASSLGDEQYF	TGCGCCAGCAGCTTGGGTGACGAGCAGTACTTC
TRBV27	.	TRBJ2-3	TRBD2	CASSFRTSGGLSTDTQYF	TGTGCCAGCAGCTTCCGGACTAGCGGGGGTTTAAGCACAGATACGCAGTATTTT
TRBV29-1	.	TRBJ2-7	.	CSVVDSYEQYF	TGCAGCGTTGTCGACAGCTACGAGCAGTACTTC
TRBV6-5	few	TRBJ2-1	.	CASSSPRWGYNEQFF	TGTGCCAGCAGTTCTCCACGATGGGGCTACAATGAGCAGTTCTTC
TRBV12-5	.	TRBJ2-3	.	CASALDTSTDTQYF	TGTGCTAGTGCCCTGGACACCAGCACAGATACGCAGTATTTT
TRBV19	.	TRBJ2-3	.	CASSIGTGTDTQYF	TGTGCCAGTAGTATCGGGACGGGCACAGATACGCAGTATTTT
TRBV6-4	.	TRBJ2-1	TRBD2	CASSVELAGNEQFF	TGTGCCAGCAGTGTTGAGCTAGCGGGCAATGAGCAGTTCTTC
TRBV6-5	once	TRBJ1-2	.	CASSYGGGGYTF	TGTGCCAGCAGTTACGGTGGGGGTGGCTACACCTTC
TRBV10-3	.	TRBJ2-1	.	CAATSGERDEQFF	TGTGCCGCCACTTCGGGCGAGCGCGATGAGCAGTTCTTC
TRBV27	.	TRBJ1-1	.	CASSFFGGGNTEAFF	TGTGCCAGCAGTTTCTTTGGAGGTGGGAACACTGAAGCTTTCTTT
TRBV20-1	.	TRBJ1-5	TRBD1	CSASQGGPQPQHF	TGCAGTGCTAGTCAAGGGGGCCCTCAGCCCCAGCATTTT
TRBV9	few	TRBJ1-2	.	CASSVEGLANYGYTF	TGTGCCAGCAGCGTAGAAGGTTTAGCTAACTATGGCTACACCTTC
TRBV10-3	.	TRBJ1-6	.	CAISEQGYNSPLHF	TGTGCCATCAGTGAGCAGGGCTATAATTCACCCCTCCACTTT
TRBV19	.	TRBJ2-7	TRBD2	CASRATSGGTYEQYF	TGTGCCAGTAGGGCCACTAGCGGGGGAACCTACGAGCAGTACTTC
TRBV6-5	.	TRBJ1-2	.	CASSYGRVNGYTF	TGTGCCAGCAGTTACGGCAGGGTTAATGGCTACACCTTC